These 8 T cell receptor beta chains were sequenced from one sample in a study of T-cell reconstitution after alpha-beta-depleted transplantation in children. The library targeted TCRbeta and was prepared with unique molecular identifiers. TCRdb processed the PCR reads anew with MiXCR; each CDR3 protein has one entry. The sample carries 440,000 or so distinct CDR3 sequences, about 40% recorded once. Sequenced here: PBMCs, sampled before TCRalphabeta/CD19-depleted stem cell transplant. The receptors come from a girl aged 2-9 years with aplastic anemia, due to receive a stem cell transplant.

The rearrangement links TRBV7-6 to TRBJ2-2; a possible D gene is TRBD2 (5 bases). V lost 2 bases to trimming and J lost 6 bases, with 13 bases between them. Germline V gene sequence: CDR1 SGHVS, CDR2 FNYEAQ. The length of the CDR3 is 15 residues. CDR3 bases: TGTGCCAGCAGCTTATCTTCGGGATGGCCCGGGGAGCTGTTTTTT. Protein product: CASSLSSGWPGELFF.

The J gene is TRBJ2-1, the V gene TRBV5-6; D call uncertain. The CDR3 is 15 amino acids. CDR1 is SGHDT and CDR2 is YYEEEE in the germline V gene. V was pared by 4 bases and J by 1 base, with 12 bases between. The DNA for the CDR3 is TGTGCCAGCAGCCCGTGGTTGCAATCCTACAATGAGCAGTTCTTC. Protein: CASSPWLQSYNEQFF.

This clonotype was detected ten times or more. This chain connects TRBV20-1 to TRBJ2-4; possibly TRBD2 for D (6 bases). The CDR3 consists of 17 residues. From germline, CDR1 is DFQATT and CDR2 SNEGSKA (reference sequence). V lost 6 bases, J lost 0 bases, and 21 bases lay in between. For the CDR3, the DNA is TGCAGTGCGCTTGAGGCTAGCGATAATCTAGCCAAAAACATTCAGTACTTC. It codes for CSALEASDNLAKNIQYF.

V gene TRBV6-1 combines with J gene TRBJ2-3; 10 bases map to TRBD2. The CDR3 extends over 16 amino acids. Germline-derived CDR1 and CDR2 are MNHNS and SASEGT. J was trimmed by 1 base and V by 4 bases; bases with no gene match: 5. This CDR3 is CASSAASGSGTDTQYF. The DNA of the CDR3 is TGTGCCAGCAGTGCGGCTAGCGGGAGTGGCACAGATACGCAGTATTTT.

The J gene is TRBJ2-5, the V gene TRBV7-6; 12 nucleotides match TRBD1. Germline CDR1 and CDR2: SGHVS and FNYEAQ. The CDR3 loop spans 14 amino acids. V was pared by 3 bases and J by 9 bases, with 5 bases of the junction left unmatched. CDR3 sequence (DNA): TGTGCCAGCAGCTTGCCGGGACAGGGGGCGGCCCAGTACTTC. It yields the protein CASSLPGQGAAQYF.

This clonotype occurred a few times. The V gene is TRBV29-1, the J gene TRBJ2-2; D is tentatively TRBD1 or TRBD2 (5 bases each). The germline gives CDR1 SQVTM, CDR2 ANQGSEA. The CDR3 sequence is 13 residues long. V shed 6 bases and J shed 2 bases, with 10 bases lying between them. The CDR3 DNA follows: TGCAGCGTCGGGGCGGCCAACACCGGGGAGCTGTTTTTT. Translated: CSVGAANTGELFF.

The gene calls are TRBV5-1 and TRBJ2-1, with 7 bases lining up with TRBD2. The trim removed 1 base at V and 4 bases at J, leaving 8 bases unmatched. CDR1 SGHRS and CDR2 YFSETQ come from the germline V gene. This CDR3 comprises 16 residues. CDR3 in amino acids: CASSLPLSGKYNEQFF. The CDR3 DNA sequence: TGCGCCAGCAGCTTGCCCCTGAGCGGGAAGTACAATGAGCAGTTCTTC.

This clonotype has only a few counts. The gene calls are TRBV20-1 and TRBJ2-3; D possibly corresponds to TRBD2 (5 bases). V lost 6 bases, J lost 2 bases, and 18 bases lay in between. The CDR3 covers 15 residues. The germline V gene encodes CDR1 DFQATT and CDR2 SNEGSKA (reference sequence). CDR3 loop: CSAEVSSGDTDTQYF. Written as DNA, the CDR3 is TGCAGTGCCGAGGTGTCCAGCGGAGACACAGATACGCAGTATTTT.